This TCR beta chain originates from a study of CXCR3-negative and CXCR3-positive naive CD8 T cells (dated by TCRdb to the late 2010s). Context from the whole study: In total, roughly 140 million TRB reads were obtained, which works out to roughly 1.5 +/- 0.3 million reads per library. Diversity and physicochemical repertoire analyses were performed on about 12 donors pooled from two independent experiments. Naive subsets from about five donors and memory cells from 3 donors were included in the TRBV-TRBJ cluster analysis. Findings and caveats that apply to the study as a whole: Similar TRBV-TRBJ usage was shown by naive CXCR3-negative and CXCR3-positive cells from the same donor, whereas distinct patterns were shown by memory cells. Both naive subsets had comparably high repertoire diversity, while memory CD8+ T cells had much lower repertoire diversity. Because surface CD5, which is linked to self-reactivity in mice, was comparable between the naive subsets, TCR interaction strength was also inferred from the physicochemical properties of TRB CDR3s. Freshly isolated PBMCs were used for most assays because CXCR3 expression went down partially after cryopreservation. TRB CDR3s from CXCR3-positive naive cells showed higher hydrophobicity (lower Kidera factor 4), lower energy, and higher strength and volume indices than CXCR3-negative naive cells.

Each CD8+ T cell subset was flow-sorted in triplicate, and some 300,000 cells per subset were placed directly into RLT lysis buffer. Naive CD8+ T cells were defined stringently as CD45RO-CCR7+CD27+CD95- to exclude memory contaminants. Peripheral blood mononuclear cells were isolated from buffy coats by standard density gradient centrifugation. A FACSAria III was used to flow-sort naive CD8+ T cells into CXCR3-negative and CXCR3-positive populations. An RNeasy Mini Kit was used to extract total RNA from the sorted cells. These reads were obtained on a NextSeq 550. The Human TCR Profiling Kit (MiLaboratory) was used to make UMI-labeled 5' RACE TRB cDNA libraries. The full amount of extracted RNA was used for cDNA synthesis, and the full amount of resulting cDNA was used for PCR amplification. Libraries were prepared in parallel with an identical number of PCR cycles. In the source study's methods: With a requirement of at least two reads per UMI, MIGEC and MiXCR extracted about 48,000 +/- 9,800 unique UMI-labeled TRB cDNA molecules per library. Each library averaged 40,000 +/- 10,000 functional in-frame TRB CDR3 nucleotide clonotypes without stop codons. After downsampling to 5000 UMI-labeled TRB molecules per sample, diversity metrics such as normalized Shannon-Wiener and Chao1 were calculated in VDJtools. For the central five CDR3 residues, VDJtools calculated physicochemical properties weighted by clonotype size, namely interaction energy, strength, volume and Kidera factor 4. TCRdb reprocessed the reads into one record per CDR3 protein sequence, lacking DNA. The V and J calls here are based on TCRdb, not the publication. This sample's listing comprises about 63,000 distinct CDR3 sequences. Of the sample, around 4.9% falls within the top ten clones.

In regard to this clonotype: Its binding antigen is unknown.

Input material: naive CXCR3+ CD8+ T cells from blood. What this sample's cell subset or site label stands for: CD45RO-CCR7+CD27+CD95- naive CD8+ T cells expressing CXCR3 (TNR3+). The source of this sequence is a human donor in good health. Some clones in this sample may be carry-over from other donors' samples.

The CDR3: CASQTSGNTGELFF. Here the chain combines TRBV5-1 and TRBJ2-2; TCRdb calls TRBD2, which cannot be checked without DNA. The CDR3 goes from the cysteine to the phenylalanine over 14 residues. Only the protein is available. CDR1 and CDR2 are read off the germline V gene as SGHRS and YFSETQ.